A selection of T cell receptor beta chains follows, all from one sample in a study of T-cell reconstitution after alpha-beta-depleted transplantation in children. Each CDR3 protein is one row after TCRdb ran MiXCR on the PCR reads. The table has 600,000 to 800,000 distinct CDR3 sequences, roughly 14% seen once. Sequenced material: PBMCs, taken before TCRalphabeta/CD19-depleted stem cell transplant. These receptors originate from a girl between 2 and 10 years old with congenital amegakaryocytic thrombocytopenia, due to receive a stem cell transplant. CDR3s include the opening cysteine and the closing phenylalanine or tryptophan.

J gene,CDR3 length,V gene,CDR3 protein
TRBJ1-5,14,TRBV7-8,CASRFKRAEGPQHF
TRBJ2-1,13,TRBV12-3/TRBV12-4,CASASGSYNEQFF
TRBJ2-5,13,TRBV6-1,CASSEGVLETQYF
TRBJ2-3,19,TRBV4-1,CASSQDMRPTRRETDTQYF
TRBJ2-1,15,TRBV19,CASSLAGPPLNEQFF
TRBJ2-7,17,TRBV4-2,CASSQDSRTSGVYEQYF
TRBJ1-2,13,TRBV20-1,CSASPGTAYGYTF
TRBJ2-7,12,TRBV4-2,CASSHNWDEQYF
TRBJ2-1,13,TRBV6-2/TRBV6-3,CASSILSYNEQFF
TRBJ2-1,17,TRBV25-1,CASSETVAGESYNEQFF
TRBJ2-1,16,TRBV5-1,CASSLLSLQSNNEQFF
TRBJ2-1,13,TRBV11-3,CASSFNRYNEQFF
TRBJ2-7,13,TRBV28,CASTRGDAYEQYF
TRBJ2-7,13,TRBV3-1,CASSQREHYEQYF
TRBJ1-6,17,TRBV12-3/TRBV12-4,CASSTSGFGRANSPLHF
TRBJ2-7,15,TRBV5-1,CASSLVLAGAYEQYF
TRBJ2-1,14,TRBV12-5,CASDIAGENNEQFF
TRBJ1-1,13,TRBV29-1,CSGGVATGGEAFF
TRBJ2-1,14,TRBV12-3/TRBV12-4,CANERAGFYNEQFF
TRBJ2-4,15,TRBV5-1,CASSHSGPPRNIQYF
TRBJ2-1,19,TRBV6-5,CASIYFTGTAHKDDGEQFF
TRBJ2-7,13,TRBV29-1,CSVGSGQIYEQYF
TRBJ2-3,16,TRBV5-1,CASSPGQDAGTDTQYF
TRBJ2-1,15,TRBV7-6,CASSLSAGSYNEQFF
TRBJ2-3,13,TRBV20-1,CSASLDHTDTQYF
TRBJ2-3,14,TRBV12-3/TRBV12-4,CASLSKTSTDTQYF
TRBJ2-7,10,TRBV28,CASSTYEQYF
TRBJ2-7,12,TRBV20-1,CSATGTGYEQYF
TRBJ1-2,14,TRBV5-1,CASSLQTEPYGYTF
TRBJ2-1,13,TRBV20-1,CSATGGGLGEQFF
TRBJ2-7,13,TRBV29-1,CSVESGTPYEQYF
TRBJ1-1,11,TRBV20-1,CSASRGTAAFF
TRBJ2-3,15,TRBV10-3,CAISEPTTGTDTQYF
TRBJ2-7,15,TRBV20-1,CSAREEGWSSYEQYF
TRBJ2-5,16,TRBV5-5,CASSEPMDYSQETQYF
TRBJ2-7,14,TRBV7-9,CASSPRQVPYEQYF
TRBJ1-2,15,TRBV7-9,CASSSGQGDPYGYTF
TRBJ2-4,15,TRBV18,CASSPAGLTENIQYF
TRBJ1-5,16,TRBV20-1,CSARAVWAPPSQPQHF
TRBJ2-5,16,TRBV20-1,CSATLAGTGSGETQYF
TRBJ1-1,13,TRBV7-8,CASSLSATPEAFF
TRBJ2-1,11,TRBV9,CASSVGRKQFF
TRBJ1-2,17,TRBV20-1,CCARGATDETDNYGYTF
TRBJ2-7,14,TRBV30,CAWSVSWPPREQYF
TRBJ1-3,17,TRBV7-8,CASSLVLPERMGNTIYF
TRBJ2-3,15,TRBV20-1,CSARDRLVGTDTQYF
TRBJ1-1,14,TRBV12-3/TRBV12-4,CASRQRAMNTEAFF
TRBJ2-7,12,TRBV10-3,CAIGGGTYEQYF
TRBJ1-2,12,TRBV6-5,CASSPGGLEYTF
TRBJ2-3,16,TRBV7-8,CASSSSSGGETDTQYF
TRBJ2-3,14,TRBV19,CASSSGGPVDTQYF
TRBJ2-5,14,TRBV29-1,CSVPALVGSQTQYF
TRBJ1-1,14,TRBV10-3,CASVTGPPNTEAFF
TRBJ1-2,12,TRBV20-1,CSAIQRTYGYTF
TRBJ2-5,13,TRBV29-1,CSVVPDGEETQYF
TRBJ2-3,14,TRBV10-3,CATKPPSSTDTQYF
TRBJ2-1,14,TRBV20-1,CSGDGGSSYNEQFF
TRBJ2-2,12,TRBV27,CASSSFTGELFF
TRBJ2-1,15,TRBV11-2,CASRERGREVNEQFF
TRBJ2-1,19,TRBV5-6,CASSLSFSGTTSSYNEQFF